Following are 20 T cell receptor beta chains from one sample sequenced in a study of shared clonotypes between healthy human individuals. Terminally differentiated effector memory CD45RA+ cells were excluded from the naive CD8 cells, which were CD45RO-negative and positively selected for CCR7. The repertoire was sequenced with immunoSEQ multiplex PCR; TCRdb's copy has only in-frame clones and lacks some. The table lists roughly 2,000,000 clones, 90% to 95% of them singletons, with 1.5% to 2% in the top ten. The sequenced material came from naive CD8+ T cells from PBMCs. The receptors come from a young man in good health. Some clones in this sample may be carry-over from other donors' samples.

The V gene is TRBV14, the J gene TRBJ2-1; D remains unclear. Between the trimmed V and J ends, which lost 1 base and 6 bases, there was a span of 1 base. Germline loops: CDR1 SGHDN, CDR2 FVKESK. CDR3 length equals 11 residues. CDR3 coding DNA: TGTGCCAGCAGCCAAGGCAATGAGCAGTTCTTC. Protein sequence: CASSQGNEQFF.

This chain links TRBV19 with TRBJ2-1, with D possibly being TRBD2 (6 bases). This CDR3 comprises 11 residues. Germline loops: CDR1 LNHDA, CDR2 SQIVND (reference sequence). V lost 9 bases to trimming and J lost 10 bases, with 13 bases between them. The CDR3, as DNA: TGTGCCAGCCGCGGGGTTGGGGAGCAGTTCTTC. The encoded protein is CASRGVGEQFF.

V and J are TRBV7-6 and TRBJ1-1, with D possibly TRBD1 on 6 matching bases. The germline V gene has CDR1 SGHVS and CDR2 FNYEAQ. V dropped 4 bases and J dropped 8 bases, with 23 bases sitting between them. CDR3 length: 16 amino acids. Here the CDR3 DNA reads TGTGCCAGCAGCTACACCCTCCGACAGGATGGTGAAGAAGCTTTCTTT. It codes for CASSYTLRQDGEEAFF.

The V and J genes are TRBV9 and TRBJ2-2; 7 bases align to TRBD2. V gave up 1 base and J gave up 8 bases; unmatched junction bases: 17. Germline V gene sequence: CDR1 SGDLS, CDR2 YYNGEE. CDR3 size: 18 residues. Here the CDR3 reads CASSVNLWAGALLGELFF. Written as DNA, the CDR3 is TGTGCCAGCAGCGTAAATCTGTGGGCGGGAGCGCTGTTGGGGGAGCTGTTTTTT.

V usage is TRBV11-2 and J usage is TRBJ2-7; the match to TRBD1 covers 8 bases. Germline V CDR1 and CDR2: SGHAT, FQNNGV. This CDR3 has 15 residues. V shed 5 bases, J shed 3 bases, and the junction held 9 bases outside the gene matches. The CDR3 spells CASSHGQGGGYEQYF. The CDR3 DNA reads TGTGCCAGCAGCCACGGACAGGGTGGAGGCTACGAGCAGTACTTC.

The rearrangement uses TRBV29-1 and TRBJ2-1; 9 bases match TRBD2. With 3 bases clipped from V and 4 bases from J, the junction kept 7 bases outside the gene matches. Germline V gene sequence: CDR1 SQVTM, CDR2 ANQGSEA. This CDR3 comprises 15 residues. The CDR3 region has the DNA TGCAGCGTTGATTTGAGGCTAGCGGGGTACAATGAGCAGTTCTTC. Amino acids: CSVDLRLAGYNEQFF.

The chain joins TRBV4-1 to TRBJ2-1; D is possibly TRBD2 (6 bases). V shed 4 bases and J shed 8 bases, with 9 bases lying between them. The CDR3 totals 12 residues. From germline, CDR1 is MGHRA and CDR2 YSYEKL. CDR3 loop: CASSRGDYEQFF. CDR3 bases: TGCGCCAGCAGCCGAGGGGACTATGAGCAGTTCTTC.

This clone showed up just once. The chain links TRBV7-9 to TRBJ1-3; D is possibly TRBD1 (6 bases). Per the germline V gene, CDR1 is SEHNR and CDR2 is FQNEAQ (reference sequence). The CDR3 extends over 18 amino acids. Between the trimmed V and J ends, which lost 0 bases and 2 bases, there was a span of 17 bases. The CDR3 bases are TGTGCCAGCAGCTTAGCGGGGGGCGAGGTTCCCACTGGAAACACCATATATTTT. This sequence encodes CASSLAGGEVPTGNTIYF.

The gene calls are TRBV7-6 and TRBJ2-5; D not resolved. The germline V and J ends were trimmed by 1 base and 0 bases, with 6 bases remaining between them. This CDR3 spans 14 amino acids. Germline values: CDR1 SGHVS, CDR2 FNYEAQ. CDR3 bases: TGTGCCAGCAGCTTAGTGCAGTACCAAGAGACCCAGTACTTC. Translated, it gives CASSLVQYQETQYF. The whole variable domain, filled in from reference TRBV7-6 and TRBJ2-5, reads GAGVSQSPRYKVTKRGQDVALRCDPISGHVSLYWYRQALGQGPEFLTYFNYEAQQDKSGLPNDRFSAERPEGSISTLTIQRTEQRDSAMYRCASSLVQYQETQYFGPGTRLLVL.

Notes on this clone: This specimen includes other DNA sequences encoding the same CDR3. CDR3 DNA: TGTGCCAGCAGTTTAACAGGGGGCATCACTGAAGCTTTCTTT. Amino acids: CASSLTGGITEAFF. The V gene is TRBV27, the J gene TRBJ1-1, with 9 bases lining up with TRBD1. The CDR3 is 14 amino acids. V lost 2 bases to trimming and J lost 4 bases; unmatched junction nucleotides: 2. Germline V lookup: CDR1 MNHEY, CDR2 SMNVEV (reference sequence).

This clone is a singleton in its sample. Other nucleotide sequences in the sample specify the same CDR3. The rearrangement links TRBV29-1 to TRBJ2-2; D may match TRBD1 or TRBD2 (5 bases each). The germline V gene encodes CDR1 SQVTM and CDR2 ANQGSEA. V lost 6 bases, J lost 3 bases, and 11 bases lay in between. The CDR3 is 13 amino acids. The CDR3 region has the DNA TGCAGCGTCGGGGCGGGCGACACCGGGGAGCTGTTTTTT. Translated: CSVGAGDTGELFF.

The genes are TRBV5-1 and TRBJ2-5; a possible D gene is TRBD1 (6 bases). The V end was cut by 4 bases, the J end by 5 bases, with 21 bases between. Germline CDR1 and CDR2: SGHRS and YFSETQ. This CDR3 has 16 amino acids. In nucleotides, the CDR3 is TGCGCCAGCAGCCCGGGTTTTGGACAGCCCTTGGAGACCCAGTACTTC. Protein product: CASSPGFGQPLETQYF.

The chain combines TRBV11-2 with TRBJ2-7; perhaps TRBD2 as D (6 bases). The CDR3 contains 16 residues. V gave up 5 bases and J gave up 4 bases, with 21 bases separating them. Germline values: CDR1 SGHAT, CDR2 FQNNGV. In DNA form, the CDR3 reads TGTGCCAGCAGCCCGAAGGGCCCGTCGGGGGATTACGAGCAGTACTTC. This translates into CASSPKGPSGDYEQYF.

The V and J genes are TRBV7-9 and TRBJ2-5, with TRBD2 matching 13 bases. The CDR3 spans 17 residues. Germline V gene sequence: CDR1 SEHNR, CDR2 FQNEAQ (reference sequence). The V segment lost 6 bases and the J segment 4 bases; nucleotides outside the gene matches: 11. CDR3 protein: CASRPPGLAGRGETQYF. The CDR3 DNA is TGTGCCAGCAGACCACCGGGACTAGCGGGACGGGGAGAGACCCAGTACTTC.

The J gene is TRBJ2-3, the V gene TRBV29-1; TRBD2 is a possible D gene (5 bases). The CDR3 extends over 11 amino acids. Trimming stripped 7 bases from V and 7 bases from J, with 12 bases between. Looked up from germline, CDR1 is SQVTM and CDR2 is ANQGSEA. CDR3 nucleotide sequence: TGCAGCGGAATGGACGGGAATACGCAGTATTTT. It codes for CSGMDGNTQYF.

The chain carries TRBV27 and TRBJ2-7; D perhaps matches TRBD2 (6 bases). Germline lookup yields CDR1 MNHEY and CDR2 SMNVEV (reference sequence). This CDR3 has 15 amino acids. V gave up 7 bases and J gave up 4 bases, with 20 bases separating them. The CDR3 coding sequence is TGTGCCAGCAAAAGAGGCGGGATGGGACGTTACGAGCAGTACTTC. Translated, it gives CASKRGGMGRYEQYF.

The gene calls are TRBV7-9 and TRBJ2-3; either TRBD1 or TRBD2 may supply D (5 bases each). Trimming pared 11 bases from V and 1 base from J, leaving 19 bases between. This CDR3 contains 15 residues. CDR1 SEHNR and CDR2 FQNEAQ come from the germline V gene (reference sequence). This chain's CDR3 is CAYGDVAWRTDTQYF. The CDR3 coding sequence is TGTGCCTACGGGGACGTAGCGTGGCGCACAGATACGCAGTATTTT. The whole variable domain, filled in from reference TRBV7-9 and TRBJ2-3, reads DTGVSQNPRHKITKRGQNVTFRCDPISEHNRLYWYRQTLGQGPEFLTYFQNEAQLEKSRLLSDRFSAERPKGSFSTLEIQRTEQGDSAMYLCAYGDVAWRTDTQYFGPGTRLTVL.

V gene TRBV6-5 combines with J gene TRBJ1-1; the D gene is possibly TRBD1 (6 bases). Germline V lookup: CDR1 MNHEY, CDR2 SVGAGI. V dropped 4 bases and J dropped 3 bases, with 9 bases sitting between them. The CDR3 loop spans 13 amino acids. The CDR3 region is CASSLGGHTEAFF. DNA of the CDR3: TGTGCCAGCAGTTTGGGGGGGCACACTGAAGCTTTCTTT.

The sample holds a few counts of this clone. This CDR3 reads CASSPLSTTEAFF. CDR3 sequence (DNA): TGTGCCAGCAGTCCCCTTTCCACCACTGAAGCTTTCTTT. This chain uses TRBV27 with TRBJ1-1; D gene unclear. The CDR3 has 13 residues. The V and J ends lost 5 bases and 4 bases respectively, with 11 bases between them. Germline values: CDR1 MNHEY, CDR2 SMNVEV (reference sequence).

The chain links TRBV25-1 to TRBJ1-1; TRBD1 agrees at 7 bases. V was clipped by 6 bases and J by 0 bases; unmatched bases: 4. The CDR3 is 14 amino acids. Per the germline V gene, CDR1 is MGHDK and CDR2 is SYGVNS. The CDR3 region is CASSPGQLNTEAFF. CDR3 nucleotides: TGTGCCAGCAGCCCGGGACAGTTGAACACTGAAGCTTTCTTT.